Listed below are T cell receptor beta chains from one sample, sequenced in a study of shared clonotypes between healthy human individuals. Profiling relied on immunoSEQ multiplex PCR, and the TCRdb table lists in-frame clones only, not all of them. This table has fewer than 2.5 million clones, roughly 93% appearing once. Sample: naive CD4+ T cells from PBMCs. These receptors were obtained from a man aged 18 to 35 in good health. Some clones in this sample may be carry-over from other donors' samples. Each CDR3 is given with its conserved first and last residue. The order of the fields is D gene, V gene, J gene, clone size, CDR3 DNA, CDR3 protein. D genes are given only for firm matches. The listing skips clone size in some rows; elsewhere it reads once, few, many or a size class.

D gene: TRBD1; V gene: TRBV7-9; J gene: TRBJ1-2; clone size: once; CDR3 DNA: TGTGCCAGCAGCCTACAGGGGGTAGAAAGGGGCTACACCTTC; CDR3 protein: CASSLQGVERGYTF
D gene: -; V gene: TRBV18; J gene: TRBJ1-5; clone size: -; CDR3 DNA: TGTGCCAGCTCACCGCAGCCGAACAATCAGCCCCAGCATTTT; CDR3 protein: CASSPQPNNQPQHF
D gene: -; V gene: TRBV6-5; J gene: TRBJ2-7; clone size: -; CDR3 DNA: TGTGCCAGCAGTTACTCCAAGGGAACCTACGAGCAGTACTTC; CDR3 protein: CASSYSKGTYEQYF
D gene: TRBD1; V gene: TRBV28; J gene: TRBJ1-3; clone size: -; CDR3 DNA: TGTGCCAGCAGCACAGGGGGTGGAAACACCATATATTTT; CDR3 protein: CASSTGGGNTIYF
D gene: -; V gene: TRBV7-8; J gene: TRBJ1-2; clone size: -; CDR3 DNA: TGTGCCAGCAGCTTCGACAGAGTCTATGGCTACACCTTC; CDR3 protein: CASSFDRVYGYTF
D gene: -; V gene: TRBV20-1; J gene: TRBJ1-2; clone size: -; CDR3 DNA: TGCAGTGCTAGGCCGTACTATGGCTACACCTTC; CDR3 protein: CSARPYYGYTF
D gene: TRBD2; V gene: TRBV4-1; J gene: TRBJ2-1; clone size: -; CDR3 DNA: TGCGCCAGCAGCCAAATCTTAGCGGGATTAAAGGCCCACGGTGAGCAGTTCTTC; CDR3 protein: CASSQILAGLKAHGEQFF
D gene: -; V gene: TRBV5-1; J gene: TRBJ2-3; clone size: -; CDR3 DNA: TGCGCCAGCAGCTTGTTGTCGAACACAGATACGCAGTATTTT; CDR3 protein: CASSLLSNTDTQYF
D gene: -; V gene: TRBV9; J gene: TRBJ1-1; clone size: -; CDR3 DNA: TGTGCCAGCAGCGTAGTAGTAACGGCCCCTGAAGCTTTCTTT; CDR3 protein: CASSVVVTAPEAFF
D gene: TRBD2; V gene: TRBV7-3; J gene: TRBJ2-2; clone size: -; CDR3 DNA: TGTGCCAGCAGCTTAGCGGGAGATAACACCGGGGAGCTGTTTTTT; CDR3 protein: CASSLAGDNTGELFF
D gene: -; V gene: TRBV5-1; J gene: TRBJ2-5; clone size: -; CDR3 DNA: TGCGCCAGCACCCCGGGGGTAGCGGAGACCCAGTACTTC; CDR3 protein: CASTPGVAETQYF
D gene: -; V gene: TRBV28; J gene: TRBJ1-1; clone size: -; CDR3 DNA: TGTGCCAGCACATTATTAGTAGGCGATAACACTGAAGCTTTCTTT; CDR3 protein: CASTLLVGDNTEAFF
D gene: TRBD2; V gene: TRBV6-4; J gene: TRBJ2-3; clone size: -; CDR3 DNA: TGTGCCAGCAGCCGTCAAGCGGGAGGGCCCACAGATACGCAGTATTTT; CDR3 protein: CASSRQAGGPTDTQYF
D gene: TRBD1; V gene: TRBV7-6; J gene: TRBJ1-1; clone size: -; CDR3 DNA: TGTGCCAGCAGCTCGGGACAGGGGACTGAAGCTTTCTTT; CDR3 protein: CASSSGQGTEAFF
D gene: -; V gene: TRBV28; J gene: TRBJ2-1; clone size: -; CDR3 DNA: TGTGCCAGCAGTTTCCAGGGCCAACTTGGGCAGGTGGACAATGAGCAGTTCTTC; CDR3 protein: CASSFQGQLGQVDNEQFF
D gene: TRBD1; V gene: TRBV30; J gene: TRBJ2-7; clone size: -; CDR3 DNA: TGTGCCTGGATACAGGGGCGCGAGCAGTACTTC; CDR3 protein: CAWIQGREQYF